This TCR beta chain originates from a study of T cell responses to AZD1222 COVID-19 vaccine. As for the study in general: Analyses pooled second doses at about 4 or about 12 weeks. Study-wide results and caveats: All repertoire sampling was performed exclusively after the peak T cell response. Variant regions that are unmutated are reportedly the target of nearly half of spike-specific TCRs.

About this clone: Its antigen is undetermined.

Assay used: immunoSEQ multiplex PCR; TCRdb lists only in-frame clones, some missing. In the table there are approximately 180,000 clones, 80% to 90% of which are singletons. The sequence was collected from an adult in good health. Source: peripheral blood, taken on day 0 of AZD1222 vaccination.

The CDR3 loop reads CATSDRGYTDTQYF. As DNA, the CDR3 is TGTGCCACCAGTGACCGGGGCTACACAGATACGCAGTATTTT. The genes are TRBV24-1 and TRBJ2-3, with D perhaps TRBD1 or TRBD2 (5 bases each). V was clipped by 4 bases and J by 2 bases, with 9 bases between them. The germline gives CDR1 KGHDR, CDR2 SFDVKD. The CDR3 is 14 residues long.